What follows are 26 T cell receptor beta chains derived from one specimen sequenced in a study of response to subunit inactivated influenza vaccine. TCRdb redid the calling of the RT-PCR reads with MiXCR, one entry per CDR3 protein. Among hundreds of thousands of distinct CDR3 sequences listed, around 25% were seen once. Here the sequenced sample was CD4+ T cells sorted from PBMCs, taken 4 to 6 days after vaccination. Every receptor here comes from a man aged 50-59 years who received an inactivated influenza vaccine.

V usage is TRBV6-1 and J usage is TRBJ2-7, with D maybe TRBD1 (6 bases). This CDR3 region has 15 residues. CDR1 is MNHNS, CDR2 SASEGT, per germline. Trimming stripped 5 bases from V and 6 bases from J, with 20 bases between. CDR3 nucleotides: TGTGCCAGCAGTCGCCTTCCGGACAGCCCCGTCGAGCAGTACTTC. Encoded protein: CASSRLPDSPVEQYF.

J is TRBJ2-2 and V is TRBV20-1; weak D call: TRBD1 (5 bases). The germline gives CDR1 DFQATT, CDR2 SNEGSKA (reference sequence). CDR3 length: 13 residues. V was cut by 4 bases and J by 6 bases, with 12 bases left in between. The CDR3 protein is CSATTGSPGELFF. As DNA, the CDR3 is TGCAGTGCTACTACAGGATCCCCCGGGGAGCTGTTTTTT.

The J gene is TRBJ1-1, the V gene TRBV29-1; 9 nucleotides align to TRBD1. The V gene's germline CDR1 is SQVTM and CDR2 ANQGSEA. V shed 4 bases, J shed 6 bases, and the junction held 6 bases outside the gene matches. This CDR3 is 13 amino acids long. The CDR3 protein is CSVARDRASEAFF. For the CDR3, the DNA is TGCAGCGTTGCCCGGGACAGGGCGTCTGAAGCTTTCTTT.

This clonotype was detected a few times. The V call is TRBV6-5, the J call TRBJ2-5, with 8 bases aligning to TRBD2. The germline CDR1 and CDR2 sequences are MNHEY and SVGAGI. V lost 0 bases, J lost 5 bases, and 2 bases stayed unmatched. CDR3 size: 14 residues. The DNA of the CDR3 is TGTGCCAGCAGTTACTCGACGGGGGGGGAGACCCAGTACTTC. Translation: CASSYSTGGETQYF.

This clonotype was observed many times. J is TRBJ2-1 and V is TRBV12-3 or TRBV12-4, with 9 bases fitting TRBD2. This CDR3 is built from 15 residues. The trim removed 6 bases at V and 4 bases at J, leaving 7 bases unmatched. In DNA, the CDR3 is TGTGCCAGCAGATCCAGGCGGGAGGGGTACAATGAGCAGTTCTTC. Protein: CASRSRREGYNEQFF.

CDR3: CASSPRDYTDTQYF. Written as DNA, the CDR3 is TGTGCCAGCAGCCCCCGGGACTACACAGATACGCAGTATTTT. V is TRBV7-2 and J is TRBJ2-3, with 7 nucleotides matching TRBD2. There are 14 residues in the CDR3. Unmatched junction bases numbered 4, after V lost 5 bases and J lost 2 bases. Germline assignment: CDR1 SGHTA and CDR2 FQGNSA.

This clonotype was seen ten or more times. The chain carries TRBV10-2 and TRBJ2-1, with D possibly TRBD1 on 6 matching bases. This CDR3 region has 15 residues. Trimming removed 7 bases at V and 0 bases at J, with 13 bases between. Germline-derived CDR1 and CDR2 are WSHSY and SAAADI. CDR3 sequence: CASKNRVGSYNEQFF. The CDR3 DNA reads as TGCGCCAGCAAGAACAGGGTTGGCTCCTACAATGAGCAGTTCTTC.

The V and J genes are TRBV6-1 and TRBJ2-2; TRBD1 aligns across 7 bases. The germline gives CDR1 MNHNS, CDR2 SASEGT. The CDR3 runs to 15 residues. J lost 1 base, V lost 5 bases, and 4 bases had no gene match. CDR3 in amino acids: CASSRRQGNTGELFF. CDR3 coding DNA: TGTGCCAGCAGTCGCAGACAGGGGAACACCGGGGAGCTGTTTTTT.

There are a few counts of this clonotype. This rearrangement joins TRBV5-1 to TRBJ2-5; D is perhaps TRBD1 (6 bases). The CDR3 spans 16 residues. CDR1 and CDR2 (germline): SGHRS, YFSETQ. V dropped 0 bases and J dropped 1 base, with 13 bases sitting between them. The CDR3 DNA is TGCGCCAGCAGCTTGGGTGGACAGATCTCCCAAGAGACCCAGTACTTC. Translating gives CASSLGGQISQETQYF.

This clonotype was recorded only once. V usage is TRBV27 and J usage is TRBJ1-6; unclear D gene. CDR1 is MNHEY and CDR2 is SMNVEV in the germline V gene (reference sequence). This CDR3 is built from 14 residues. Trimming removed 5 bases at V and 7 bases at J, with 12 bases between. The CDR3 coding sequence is TGTGCCAGCAGTACGGAACCCAGGAATTCACCCCTCCACTTT. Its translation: CASSTEPRNSPLHF.

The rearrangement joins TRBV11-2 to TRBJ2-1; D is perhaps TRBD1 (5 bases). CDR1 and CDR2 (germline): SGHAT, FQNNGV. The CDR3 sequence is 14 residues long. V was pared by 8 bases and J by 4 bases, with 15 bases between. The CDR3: CASVQGMWYNEQFF. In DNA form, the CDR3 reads TGTGCCAGCGTTCAGGGAATGTGGTACAATGAGCAGTTCTTC.

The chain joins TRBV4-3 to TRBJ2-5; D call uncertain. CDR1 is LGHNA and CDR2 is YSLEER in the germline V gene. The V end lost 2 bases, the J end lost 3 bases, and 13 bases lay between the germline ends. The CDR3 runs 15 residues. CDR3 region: CASSQSQLPKETQYF. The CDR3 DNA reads TGCGCCAGCAGCCAAAGTCAACTACCCAAAGAGACCCAGTACTTC.

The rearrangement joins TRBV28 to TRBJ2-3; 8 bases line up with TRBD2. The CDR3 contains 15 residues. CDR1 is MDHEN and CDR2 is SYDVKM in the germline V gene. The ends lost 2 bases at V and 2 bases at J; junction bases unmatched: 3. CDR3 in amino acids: CASSLVSGVTDTQYF. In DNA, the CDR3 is TGTGCCAGCAGTTTAGTTAGCGGGGTCACAGATACGCAGTATTTT.

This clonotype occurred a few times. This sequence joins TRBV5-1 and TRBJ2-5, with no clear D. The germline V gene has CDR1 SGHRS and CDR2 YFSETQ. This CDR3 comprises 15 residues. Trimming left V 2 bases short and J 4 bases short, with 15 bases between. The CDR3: CASSFGQATTETQYF. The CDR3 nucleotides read TGCGCCAGCAGCTTCGGGCAGGCAACGACAGAGACCCAGTACTTC.

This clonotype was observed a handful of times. CDR3 in DNA: TGTGCCAGCAGCTCCGTCTCGCGGAAGAACACTGAAGCTTTCTTT. Translating gives CASSSVSRKNTEAFF. This chain links TRBV7-2 with TRBJ1-1; D call uncertain. CDR1 is SGHTA, CDR2 FQGNSA, per germline. Trimming removed 4 bases from V and 1 base from J, with 13 bases in between. This CDR3 is 15 amino acids long.

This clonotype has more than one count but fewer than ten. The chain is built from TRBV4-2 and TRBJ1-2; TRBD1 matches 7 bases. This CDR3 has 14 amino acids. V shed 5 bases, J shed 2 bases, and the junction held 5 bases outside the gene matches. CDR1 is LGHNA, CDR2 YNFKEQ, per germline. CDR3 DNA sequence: TGTGCCAGCAGCATTCAGGGGGAGAACTATGGCTACACCTTC. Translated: CASSIQGENYGYTF.

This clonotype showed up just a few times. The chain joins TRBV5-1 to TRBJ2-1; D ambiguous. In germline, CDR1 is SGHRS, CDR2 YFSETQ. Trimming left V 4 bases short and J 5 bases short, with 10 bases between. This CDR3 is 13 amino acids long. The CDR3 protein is CASSHSPDNEQFF. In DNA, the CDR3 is TGCGCCAGCAGCCACAGTCCTGACAATGAGCAGTTCTTC. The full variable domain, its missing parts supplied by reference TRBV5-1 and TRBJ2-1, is KAGVTQTPRYLIKTRGQQVTLSCSPISGHRSVSWYQQTPGQGLQFLFEYFSETQRNKGNFPGRFSGRQFSNSRSEMNVSTLELGDSALYLCASSHSPDNEQFFGPGTRLTVL.

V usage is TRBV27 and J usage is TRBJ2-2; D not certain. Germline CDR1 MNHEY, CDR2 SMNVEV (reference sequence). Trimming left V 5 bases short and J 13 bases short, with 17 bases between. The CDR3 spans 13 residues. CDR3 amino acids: CASSPRTTGLLFF. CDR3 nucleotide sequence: TGTGCCAGCAGTCCAAGGACGACCGGGTTGCTGTTTTTT.

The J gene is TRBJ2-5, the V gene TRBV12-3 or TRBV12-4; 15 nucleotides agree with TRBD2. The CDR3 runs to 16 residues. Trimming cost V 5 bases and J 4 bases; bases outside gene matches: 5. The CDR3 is CASSRTSGRGRETQYF. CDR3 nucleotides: TGTGCCAGCAGTAGGACTAGCGGGAGGGGTAGAGAGACCCAGTACTTC.

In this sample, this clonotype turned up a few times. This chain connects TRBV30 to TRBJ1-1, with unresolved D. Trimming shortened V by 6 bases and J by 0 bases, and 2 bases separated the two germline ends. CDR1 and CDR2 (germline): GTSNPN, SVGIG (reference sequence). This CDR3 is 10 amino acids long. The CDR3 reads CACLNTEAFF. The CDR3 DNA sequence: TGTGCCTGTTTGAACACTGAAGCTTTCTTT.

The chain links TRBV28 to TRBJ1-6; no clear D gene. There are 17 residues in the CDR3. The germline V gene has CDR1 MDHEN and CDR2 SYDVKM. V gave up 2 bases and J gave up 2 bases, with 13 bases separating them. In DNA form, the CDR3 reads TGTGCCAGCAGTTTACCTCCACGTACCACCTATAATTCACCCCTCCACTTT. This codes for CASSLPPRTTYNSPLHF.

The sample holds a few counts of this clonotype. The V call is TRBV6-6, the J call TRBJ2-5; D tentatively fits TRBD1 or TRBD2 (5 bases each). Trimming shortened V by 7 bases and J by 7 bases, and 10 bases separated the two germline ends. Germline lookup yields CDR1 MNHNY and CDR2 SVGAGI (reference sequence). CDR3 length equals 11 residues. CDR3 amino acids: CASTTGTTQYF. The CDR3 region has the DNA TGTGCCAGCACTACGGGGACGACCCAGTACTTC.

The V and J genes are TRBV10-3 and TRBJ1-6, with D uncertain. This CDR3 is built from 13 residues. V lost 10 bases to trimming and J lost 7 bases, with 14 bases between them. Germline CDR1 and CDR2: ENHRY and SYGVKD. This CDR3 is CANSDAPNSPLHF. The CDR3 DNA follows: TGTGCCAACTCGGACGCGCCAAATTCACCCCTCCACTTT.

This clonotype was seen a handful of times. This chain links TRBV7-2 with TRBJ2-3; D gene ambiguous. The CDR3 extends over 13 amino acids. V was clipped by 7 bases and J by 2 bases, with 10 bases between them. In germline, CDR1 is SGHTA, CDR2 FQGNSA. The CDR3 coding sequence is TGTGCCAGCACCAACAGTATCACAGATACGCAGTATTTT. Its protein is CASTNSITDTQYF.

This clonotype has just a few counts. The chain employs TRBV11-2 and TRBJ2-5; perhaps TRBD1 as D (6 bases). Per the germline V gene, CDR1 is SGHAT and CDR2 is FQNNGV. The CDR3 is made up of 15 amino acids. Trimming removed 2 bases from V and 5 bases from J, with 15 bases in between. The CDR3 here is CASSLIRGETETQYF. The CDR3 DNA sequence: TGTGCCAGCAGCTTAATCAGGGGCGAGACGGAGACCCAGTACTTC. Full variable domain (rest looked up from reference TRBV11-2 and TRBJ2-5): EAGVAQSPRYKIIEKRQSVAFWCNPISGHATLYWYQQILGQGPKLLIQFQNNGVVDDSQLPKDRFSAERLKGVDSTLKIQPAKLEDSAVYLCASSLIRGETETQYFGPGTRLLVL.

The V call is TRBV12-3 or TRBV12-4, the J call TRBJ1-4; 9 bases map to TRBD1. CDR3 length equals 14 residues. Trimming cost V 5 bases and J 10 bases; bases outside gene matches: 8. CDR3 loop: CASSPGTGRTKLFF. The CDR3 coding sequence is TGTGCCAGCAGTCCCGGGACAGGGAGAACAAAACTGTTTTTT.